This TCR beta chain was recovered during a study of cytomegalovirus exposure and HLA in healthy donors. Both 60 Vbeta primers and 13 Jbeta primers went into the PCR. Assay used: immunoSEQ multiplex PCR; TCRdb lists only in-frame clones, some missing. The table includes roughly 120,000 clones, approximately 80% detected once. Germline V gene data show CDR1 as GTSNPN and CDR2 as SVGIG (reference sequence). There are 13 residues in the CDR3. V was shortened by 4 bases and J by 0 bases, with 9 bases between the two germline ends. The V gene is TRBV30, the J gene TRBJ1-1; a possible D gene is TRBD1 (6 bases). This sequence was found in a woman younger than 30 in good health and CMV-seropositive. Sequenced sample: PBMCs. Here the CDR3 DNA reads TGTGCCTGGAATCAGGGGCTGAACACTGAAGCTTTCTTT. Translated, it gives CAWNQGLNTEAFF.